Listed below are T cell receptor beta chains from one sample, sequenced in a study of T cell repertoires in cytomegalovirus infection. TCRdb re-called the reads with MiXCR, one entry per CDR3 protein. The data contain fewer than 1,000,000 distinct CDR3 sequences, 25% to 40% of them singletons. Their antigen targets remain unknown. The sample here was cultured CD8+ T cells from PBMCs, taken from culture after CMV antigen stimulation. These receptor sequences come from a human donor in good health (CMV status not recorded). Some clones in this sample may be carry-over from other donors' samples. Both conserved end residues are part of each CDR3. D genes are given only for firm matches. For some rows the clone size is stated as once, few or many, or as a class when expanded; others skip it.

CDR3 DNA: TGTGCCAGCAGTTGGGACCACCGCTATGGCTACACCTTC
CDR3 protein: CASSWDHRYGYTF
clone size: -
V gene: TRBV27
D gene: -
J gene: TRBJ1-2

CDR3 DNA: TGTGCCATCCGGGAGGGGGCGAGCAATCAGCCCCAGCATTTT
CDR3 protein: CAIREGASNQPQHF
clone size: -
V gene: TRBV6-6
D gene: TRBD1
J gene: TRBJ1-5

CDR3 DNA: TGTGCCAGCAGTTTTTCGTCAAAGGAATTACCCCAGCATTTT
CDR3 protein: CASSFSSKELPQHF
clone size: -
V gene: TRBV6-5
D gene: -
J gene: TRBJ1-5

CDR3 DNA: TGTGCCAGCAGCGTAAGGGGGTTTAATGAAAAACTGTTTTTT
CDR3 protein: CASSVRGFNEKLFF
clone size: few
V gene: TRBV7-2
D gene: -
J gene: TRBJ1-4

CDR3 DNA: TGTGTCAGAAGCTACGACAGCAGTCTGCTACCTAACTATGGCTACACCTTC
CDR3 protein: CVRSYDSSLLPNYGYTF
clone size: -
V gene: TRBV7-6
D gene: -
J gene: TRBJ1-2

CDR3 DNA: TGTGCCAGCAGGGGACTCGGGGGTGGACTAGCGGGGGCCCAAACGTCTAGCACAGATACGCAGTATTTT
CDR3 protein: CASRGLGGGLAGAQTSSTDTQYF
clone size: -
V gene: TRBV12-3/TRBV12-4
D gene: TRBD2
J gene: TRBJ2-3

CDR3 DNA: TGTGCCAGCAGCTTAATGGCGACAGGGTGGGAAACCCAGTACTTC
CDR3 protein: CASSLMATGWETQYF
clone size: few
V gene: TRBV11-2
D gene: TRBD1
J gene: TRBJ2-5

CDR3 DNA: TGTGCCAGCAGTTTCGGGACTCCGGGGGGGGGTGAGACCCAGTACTTC
CDR3 protein: CASSFGTPGGGETQYF
clone size: few
V gene: TRBV12-3/TRBV12-4
D gene: TRBD2
J gene: TRBJ2-5

CDR3 DNA: TGTGCCAGCAGTTCCCTCCTGAGCCTGAGTCCTCAAGAAGCTTTCTTT
CDR3 protein: CASSSLLSLSPQEAFF
clone size: -
V gene: TRBV6-2/TRBV6-3
D gene: -
J gene: TRBJ1-1

CDR3 DNA: TGTGCTAGCAGCTTAGGAGCCCCGGGAGCCAATGAGCAGTTCTTC
CDR3 protein: CASSLGAPGANEQFF
clone size: -
V gene: TRBV7-6
D gene: -
J gene: TRBJ2-1

CDR3 DNA: TGTACCATTCGTACGATCTATGGCTACACCTTC
CDR3 protein: CTIRTIYGYTF
clone size: -
V gene: TRBV10-3
D gene: -
J gene: TRBJ1-2

CDR3 DNA: TGTGCCAGCAGTGAATCGTGGGGGAAGTACACTGAAGCTTTCTTT
CDR3 protein: CASSESWGKYTEAFF
clone size: -
V gene: TRBV25-1
D gene: -
J gene: TRBJ1-1

CDR3 DNA: TGTGCCAGCAGCTCCGGGACAGGGGGCTACACTGAAGCTTTCTTT
CDR3 protein: CASSSGTGGYTEAFF
clone size: few
V gene: TRBV7-6
D gene: TRBD1
J gene: TRBJ1-1

CDR3 DNA: TGCGCCAGCCGACAAACAGGGGTGGGCTCTTCCCTCGCCCGTCAAGAGACCCAGTACTTC
CDR3 protein: CASRQTGVGSSLARQETQYF
clone size: -
V gene: TRBV5-1
D gene: TRBD1
J gene: TRBJ2-5

CDR3 DNA: TGCGCCAGCAGCCAAGATAGACAGGGACCCTACGAGCAGTACTTC
CDR3 protein: CASSQDRQGPYEQYF
clone size: few
V gene: TRBV4-1
D gene: TRBD1
J gene: TRBJ2-7

CDR3 DNA: TGTGCCAGTCTACAGGAAGCCAAAAACATTCAGTACTTC
CDR3 protein: CASLQEAKNIQYF
clone size: -
V gene: TRBV12-3/TRBV12-4
D gene: -
J gene: TRBJ2-4

CDR3 DNA: TGTGCCAGCAGCCAAGAGGGCGTGGGGTCTGGAAACACCATATATTTT
CDR3 protein: CASSQEGVGSGNTIYF
clone size: -
V gene: TRBV4-2
D gene: -
J gene: TRBJ1-3

CDR3 DNA: TGTGCCAGCAGCCCGGACGGCGGGGGCTACGAGCAGTACTTC
CDR3 protein: CASSPDGGGYEQYF
clone size: -
V gene: TRBV3-1
D gene: TRBD2
J gene: TRBJ2-7

CDR3 DNA: TGTGCCAGCAGCTTATGGGGTGGGTCTGGGGCCAACGTCCTGACTTTC
CDR3 protein: CASSLWGGSGANVLTF
clone size: -
V gene: TRBV7-8
D gene: -
J gene: TRBJ2-6

CDR3 DNA: TGTGCCAGTAGTATCCGACAGGGGACCGGGGAGCTGTTTTTT
CDR3 protein: CASSIRQGTGELFF
clone size: many
V gene: TRBV19
D gene: TRBD1
J gene: TRBJ2-2

CDR3 DNA: TGTGCCATCAGTGAGTCCGGGAGTGCTAGCGGGGCTAGCACAGATACGCAGTATTTT
CDR3 protein: CAISESGSASGASTDTQYF
clone size: -
V gene: TRBV10-3
D gene: TRBD2
J gene: TRBJ2-3

CDR3 DNA: TGTGCCTCCCTTCCACCCACCGGGGAGCTGTTTTTT
CDR3 protein: CASLPPTGELFF
clone size: -
V gene: TRBV10-3
D gene: -
J gene: TRBJ2-2

CDR3 DNA: TGCAGTGCTAGGTCTAGCTCCCAAGCCGGGACAGATACGCAGTATTTT
CDR3 protein: CSARSSSQAGTDTQYF
clone size: -
V gene: TRBV20-1
D gene: -
J gene: TRBJ2-3

CDR3 DNA: TGTGCCAGCAGCTTAGCGTATGGAGGGGAAAAACTGTTTTTT
CDR3 protein: CASSLAYGGEKLFF
clone size: -
V gene: TRBV7-2
D gene: -
J gene: TRBJ1-4

CDR3 DNA: TGTGCCAGCAGCCCCACAGGGATACGGGAGCTGTTTTTT
CDR3 protein: CASSPTGIRELFF
clone size: -
V gene: TRBV12-3/TRBV12-4
D gene: -
J gene: TRBJ2-2

CDR3 DNA: TGTGCCAGCAGCCCCTCGGGCGTCGGAGTTTGGTATGGCTACACCTTC
CDR3 protein: CASSPSGVGVWYGYTF
clone size: -
V gene: TRBV7-9
D gene: -
J gene: TRBJ1-2

CDR3 DNA: TGTGCCAGCAGCTTCTCAGGTCTAAGCACCGGGGAGCTGTTTTTT
CDR3 protein: CASSFSGLSTGELFF
clone size: -
V gene: TRBV5-4
D gene: -
J gene: TRBJ2-2

CDR3 DNA: TGTGCCAGCAGTCCCCTGGACAGGGGCTTCCAGTACTTC
CDR3 protein: CASSPLDRGFQYF
clone size: -
V gene: TRBV12-3/TRBV12-4
D gene: TRBD1
J gene: TRBJ2-5

CDR3 DNA: TGTGCCACCAGATTCGAGACCAAAAACATTCAGTACTTC
CDR3 protein: CATRFETKNIQYF
clone size: -
V gene: TRBV24-1
D gene: -
J gene: TRBJ2-4

CDR3 DNA: TGTGCCAGCAGCCGCGGGAGTGGCGGGAGATACAATGAGCAGTTCTTC
CDR3 protein: CASSRGSGGRYNEQFF
clone size: many
V gene: TRBV7-2
D gene: TRBD2
J gene: TRBJ2-1

CDR3 DNA: TGTGCCAGCAGTGAACAGACAGATGAAGCTTTCTTT
CDR3 protein: CASSEQTDEAFF
clone size: -
V gene: TRBV6-1
D gene: -
J gene: TRBJ1-1

CDR3 DNA: TGTGCCAGCAGCTTAAGCGCTAGCGGGGCTTTGGCGCAGTTCTTC
CDR3 protein: CASSLSASGALAQFF
clone size: few
V gene: TRBV7-9
D gene: TRBD2
J gene: TRBJ2-1

CDR3 DNA: TGTGCCAGCGGCCACGATGGGCCAGGGGTTTCCTTC
CDR3 protein: CASGHDGPGVSF
clone size: -
V gene: TRBV14
D gene: -
J gene: TRBJ2-7

CDR3 DNA: TGTGCCAGCAGCGACAGGGGGCCTGGGGCCAACGTCCTGACTTTC
CDR3 protein: CASSDRGPGANVLTF
clone size: -
V gene: TRBV2
D gene: TRBD1
J gene: TRBJ2-6

CDR3 DNA: TGTGCCAGCAGCTTTCGGACACTGCCCCCCTACGAGCAGTACTTC
CDR3 protein: CASSFRTLPPYEQYF
clone size: -
V gene: TRBV6-1
D gene: -
J gene: TRBJ2-7

CDR3 DNA: TGTGCCAGCAGTCCCCCTAGCGGGGGCCCCAGGGTTACGCAGTATTTT
CDR3 protein: CASSPPSGGPRVTQYF
clone size: few
V gene: TRBV27
D gene: TRBD2
J gene: TRBJ2-3

CDR3 DNA: TGTGTCAGCAGCCCCCCGGGTGACAGAGCCTATCAGCCCCAGCATTTT
CDR3 protein: CVSSPPGDRAYQPQHF
clone size: -
V gene: TRBV7-9
D gene: -
J gene: TRBJ1-5

CDR3 DNA: TGTGCCAGCAGTGAAGGGTCCCACAATGAGCAGTTCTTC
CDR3 protein: CASSEGSHNEQFF
clone size: few
V gene: TRBV27
D gene: -
J gene: TRBJ2-1

CDR3 DNA: TGTGCCAGCATGGACAGGGTCGATGAGCAGTTCTTC
CDR3 protein: CASMDRVDEQFF
clone size: -
V gene: TRBV12-3/TRBV12-4
D gene: TRBD1
J gene: TRBJ2-1

CDR3 DNA: TGTGCCAGCAGCTTAGCGTCCGGAGAGACCTATGGCTACACCTTC
CDR3 protein: CASSLASGETYGYTF
clone size: -
V gene: TRBV7-4
D gene: -
J gene: TRBJ1-2

CDR3 DNA: TGTGCCAGCAGCGTGTGGACAGGGAGGGACAATGAGCAGTTCTTC
CDR3 protein: CASSVWTGRDNEQFF
clone size: -
V gene: TRBV9
D gene: -
J gene: TRBJ2-1

CDR3 DNA: TGTGCCAGCAGTTTATTGGGCAGTAATGAAAAACTGTTTTTT
CDR3 protein: CASSLLGSNEKLFF
clone size: few
V gene: TRBV27
D gene: -
J gene: TRBJ1-4

CDR3 DNA: TGTGCCAGCAGCACACCCCGGGGAGAGGCGACCCAGTACTTC
CDR3 protein: CASSTPRGEATQYF
clone size: -
V gene: TRBV7-9
D gene: -
J gene: TRBJ2-5

CDR3 DNA: TGTGCCAGCAGCCCTAGACAGGGGGCGAGGACTGAAGCTTTCTTT
CDR3 protein: CASSPRQGARTEAFF
clone size: many
V gene: TRBV7-6
D gene: TRBD1
J gene: TRBJ1-1

CDR3 DNA: TGTGCCAGCAGTTATTCGAAAGGGACAGGGACTGAAGCTTTCTTT
CDR3 protein: CASSYSKGTGTEAFF
clone size: once
V gene: TRBV6-2/TRBV6-3
D gene: TRBD1
J gene: TRBJ1-1

CDR3 DNA: TGTGCCAGCAACCCTCCGGGACAGGCCTACAATGAGCAGTTCTTC
CDR3 protein: CASNPPGQAYNEQFF
clone size: -
V gene: TRBV7-2
D gene: TRBD1
J gene: TRBJ2-1

CDR3 DNA: TGTGCCAGCAGCTTAGTGGTGGGATTCACTGAAGCTTTCTTT
CDR3 protein: CASSLVVGFTEAFF
clone size: few
V gene: TRBV7-9
D gene: -
J gene: TRBJ1-1

CDR3 DNA: TGTGCCAGCAGCTTATGGGAGGGACCCCCACACAATGAGCAGTTCTTC
CDR3 protein: CASSLWEGPPHNEQFF
clone size: many
V gene: TRBV7-3
D gene: TRBD2
J gene: TRBJ2-1

CDR3 DNA: TGTGCCAGCATCCAGCGGGGGAACAATGAGCAGTTCTTC
CDR3 protein: CASIQRGNNEQFF
clone size: -
V gene: TRBV6-5
D gene: TRBD2
J gene: TRBJ2-1

CDR3 DNA: TGTGCTAGCAGGGTATGGGGGCAGTCGAGCTCTGGAAACACCATATATTTT
CDR3 protein: CASRVWGQSSSGNTIYF
clone size: many
V gene: TRBV7-7
D gene: -
J gene: TRBJ1-3